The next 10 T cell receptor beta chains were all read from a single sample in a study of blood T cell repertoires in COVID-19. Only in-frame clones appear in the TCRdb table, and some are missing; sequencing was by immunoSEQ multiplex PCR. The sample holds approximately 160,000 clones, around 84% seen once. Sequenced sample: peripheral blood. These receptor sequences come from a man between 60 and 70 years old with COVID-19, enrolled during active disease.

CDR3 protein: CASSKSGTSGRTRGYNEQFF. CDR3 sequence (DNA): TGTGCCAGTAGTAAATCCGGGACTAGCGGGAGGACCAGAGGATACAATGAGCAGTTCTTC. The V and J genes are TRBV19 and TRBJ2-1, with 15 bases that match TRBD2. The CDR3 sequence is 20 residues long. CDR1 is LNHDA and CDR2 is SQIVND in the germline V gene (reference sequence). The V segment lost 4 bases and the J segment 4 bases; nucleotides outside the gene matches: 14.

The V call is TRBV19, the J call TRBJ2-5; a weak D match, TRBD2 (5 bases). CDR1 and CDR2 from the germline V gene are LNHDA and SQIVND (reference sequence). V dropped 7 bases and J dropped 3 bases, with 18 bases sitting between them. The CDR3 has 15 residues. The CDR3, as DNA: TGTGCCAGTACCTCCGATGGTGAGGGCAAAGAGACCCAGTACTTC. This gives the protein CASTSDGEGKETQYF.

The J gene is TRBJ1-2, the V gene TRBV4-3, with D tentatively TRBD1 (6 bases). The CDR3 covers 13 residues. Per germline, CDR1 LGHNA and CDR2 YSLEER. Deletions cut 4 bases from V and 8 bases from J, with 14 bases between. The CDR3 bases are TGCGCCAGCAGCCGGGAGCAGGGGAACGGCTACACCTTC. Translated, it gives CASSREQGNGYTF.

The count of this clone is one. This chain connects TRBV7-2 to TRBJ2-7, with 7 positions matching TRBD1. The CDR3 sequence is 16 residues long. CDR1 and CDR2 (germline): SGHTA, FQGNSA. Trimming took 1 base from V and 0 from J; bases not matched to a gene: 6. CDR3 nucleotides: TGTGCCAGCAGCTTAGGAACCGGACAGGCCTCCTACGAGCAGTACTTC. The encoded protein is CASSLGTGQASYEQYF.

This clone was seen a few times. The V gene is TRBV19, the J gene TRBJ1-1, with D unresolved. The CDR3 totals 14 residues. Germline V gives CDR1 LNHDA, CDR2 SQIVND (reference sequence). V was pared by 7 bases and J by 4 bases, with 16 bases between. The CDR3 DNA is TGTGCCAGTACCCCGATCGGGTCTCTCACTGAAGCTTTCTTT. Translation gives CASTPIGSLTEAFF.

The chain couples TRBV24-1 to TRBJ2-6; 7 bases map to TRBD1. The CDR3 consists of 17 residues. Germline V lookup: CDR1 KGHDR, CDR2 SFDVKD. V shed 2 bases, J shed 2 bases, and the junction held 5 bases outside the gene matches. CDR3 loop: CATSDSTDRAGANVLTF. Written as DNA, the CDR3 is TGTGCCACCAGTGATTCGACCGACAGGGCTGGGGCCAACGTCCTGACTTTC.

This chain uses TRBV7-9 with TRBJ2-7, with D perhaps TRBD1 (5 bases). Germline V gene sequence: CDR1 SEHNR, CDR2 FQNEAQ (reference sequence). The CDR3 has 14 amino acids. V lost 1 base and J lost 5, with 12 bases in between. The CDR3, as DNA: TGTGCCAGCAGCTTAGGGGTCAGGGCGGACGAGCAGTACTTC. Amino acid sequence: CASSLGVRADEQYF.

CDR3 bases: TGTGCCAGCAGCTTACTAGCGGGAGGGCCAGCGAACACCGGGGAGCTGTTTTTT. Its translation: CASSLLAGGPANTGELFF. This chain joins TRBV7-3 and TRBJ2-2; 12 nucleotides agree with TRBD2. The CDR3 has 18 residues. In germline, CDR1 is SGHTA, CDR2 FQGTGA. The V and J ends lost 2 bases and 0 bases, in that order; junction bases with no gene match: 4. Supplemented by reference TRBV7-3 and TRBJ2-2, the full variable domain reads GAGVSQTPSNKVTEKGKYVELRCDPISGHTALYWYRQSLGQGPEFLIYFQGTGAADDSGLPNDRFFAVRPEGSVSTLKIQRTERGDSAVYLCASSLLAGGPANTGELFFGEGSRLTVL.

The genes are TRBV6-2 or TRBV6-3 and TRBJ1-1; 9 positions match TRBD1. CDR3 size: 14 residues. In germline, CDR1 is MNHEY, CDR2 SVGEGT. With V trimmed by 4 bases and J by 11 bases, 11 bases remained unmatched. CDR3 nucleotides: TGTGCCAGCAGTTTACCCGGGACAGGGAGGGAGGCTTTCTTT. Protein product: CASSLPGTGREAFF.

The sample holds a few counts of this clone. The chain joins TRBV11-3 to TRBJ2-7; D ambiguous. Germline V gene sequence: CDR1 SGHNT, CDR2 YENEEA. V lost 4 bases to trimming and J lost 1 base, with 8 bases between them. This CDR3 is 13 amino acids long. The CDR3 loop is CASSSAGSYEQYF. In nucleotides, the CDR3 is TGTGCCAGCAGCTCCGCCGGGTCCTACGAGCAGTACTTC. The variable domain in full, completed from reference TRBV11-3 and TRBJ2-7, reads EAGVVQSPRYKIIEKKQPVAFWCNPISGHNTLYWYLQNLGQGPELLIRYENEEAVDDSQLPKDRFSAERLKGVDSTLKIQPAELGDSAVYLCASSSAGSYEQYFGPGTRLTVT.